The entry that follows covers one TCR beta chain sequence. Per the authors' pipeline: Reference gene primer amplification yielded estimated nucleated cell counts. Produced via immunoSEQ multiplex PCR; TCRdb's table is partial and in-frame only. The D gene and trimming were derived from the DNA, and the V and J assignments and clone size from that table. Among 360,000 or so clones, around 90% were seen once, and the ten largest hold around 7%. This sample is part of a study of blood T cell repertoires in COVID-19. Study-wide context: The origin of the acute and convalescent COVID-19 samples was the United States, Italy and Spain. T cells, B-cell-depleted T cells, or PBMCs provided the cDNA or gDNA that served as material.

The sequence was obtained from a man between 18 and 35 years old with active or convalescent COVID-19. The sequencing sample was made of peripheral blood.

Here the CDR3 DNA reads TGTGCCAGCAGTTTAGACAGGGGTTATTCACCCCTCCACTTT. This codes for CASSLDRGYSPLHF. The chain is built from TRBV27 and TRBJ1-6; 8 nucleotides match TRBD1. Germline assignment: CDR1 MNHEY and CDR2 SMNVEV (reference sequence). With V trimmed by 2 bases and J by 8 bases, 2 bases remained unmatched. This CDR3 is 14 amino acids long.